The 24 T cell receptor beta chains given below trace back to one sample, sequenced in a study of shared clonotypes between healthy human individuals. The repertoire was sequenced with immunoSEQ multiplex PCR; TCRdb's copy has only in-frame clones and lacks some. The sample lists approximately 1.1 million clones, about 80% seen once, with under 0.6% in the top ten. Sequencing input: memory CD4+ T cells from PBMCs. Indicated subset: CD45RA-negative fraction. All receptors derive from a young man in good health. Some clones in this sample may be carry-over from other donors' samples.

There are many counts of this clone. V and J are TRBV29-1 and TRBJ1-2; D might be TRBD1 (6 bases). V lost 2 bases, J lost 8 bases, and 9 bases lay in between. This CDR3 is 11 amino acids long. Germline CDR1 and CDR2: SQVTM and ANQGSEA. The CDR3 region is CSVELDRGYTF. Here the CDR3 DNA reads TGCAGCGTTGAACTTGACAGGGGCTACACCTTC.

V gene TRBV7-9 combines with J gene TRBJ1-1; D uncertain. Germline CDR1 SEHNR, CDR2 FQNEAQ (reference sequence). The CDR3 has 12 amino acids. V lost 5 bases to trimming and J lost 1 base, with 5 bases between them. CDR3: CASSHENTEAFF. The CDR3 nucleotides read TGTGCCAGCAGCCATGAGAACACTGAAGCTTTCTTT.

The CDR3 is CASSALAGEYNEQFF. The CDR3 coding sequence is TGTGCCAGCAGTGCACTAGCGGGAGAATACAATGAGCAGTTCTTC. The rearrangement links TRBV6-1 to TRBJ2-1, with 11 bases fitting TRBD2. Germline V CDR1 and CDR2: MNHNS, SASEGT. The CDR3 consists of 15 residues. Trimming removed 4 bases from V and 4 bases from J; junction bases left unmatched: 3.

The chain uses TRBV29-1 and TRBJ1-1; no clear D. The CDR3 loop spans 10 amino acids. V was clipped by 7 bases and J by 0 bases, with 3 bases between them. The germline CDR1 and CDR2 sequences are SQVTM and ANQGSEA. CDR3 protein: CSGMNTEAFF. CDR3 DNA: TGCAGCGGTATGAACACTGAAGCTTTCTTT.

CDR3: CASTRTQGAAGYTF. The CDR3 DNA follows: TGTGCCAGCACCCGGACCCAGGGGGCGGCTGGCTACACCTTC. The genes are TRBV9 and TRBJ1-2; 8 bases match TRBD1. Germline V gene lookup returns CDR1 SGDLS and CDR2 YYNGEE. The CDR3 extends over 14 amino acids. The V segment lost 6 bases and the J segment 7 bases; nucleotides outside the gene matches: 11.

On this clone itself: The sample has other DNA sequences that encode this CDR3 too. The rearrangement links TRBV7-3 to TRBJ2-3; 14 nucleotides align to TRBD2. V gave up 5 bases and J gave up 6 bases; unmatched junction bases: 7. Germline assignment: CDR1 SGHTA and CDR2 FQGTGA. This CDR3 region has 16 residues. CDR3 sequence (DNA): TGTGCCAGCAGCCTAGGACTAGCGGGAGGTGGGGATACGCAGTATTTT. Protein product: CASSLGLAGGGDTQYF.

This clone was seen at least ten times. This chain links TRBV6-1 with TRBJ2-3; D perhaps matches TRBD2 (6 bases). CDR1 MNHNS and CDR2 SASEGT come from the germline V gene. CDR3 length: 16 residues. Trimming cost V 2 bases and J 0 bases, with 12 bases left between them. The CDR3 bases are TGTGCCAGCAGTGAATCTGGACTACTGAGCACAGATACGCAGTATTTT. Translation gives CASSESGLLSTDTQYF.

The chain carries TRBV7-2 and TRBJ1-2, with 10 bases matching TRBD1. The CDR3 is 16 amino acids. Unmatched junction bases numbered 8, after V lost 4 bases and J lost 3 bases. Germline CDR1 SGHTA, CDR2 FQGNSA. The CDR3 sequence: CASSSRQGATDYGYTF. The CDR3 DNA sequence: TGTGCCAGCAGCTCCCGACAGGGGGCGACGGACTATGGCTACACCTTC.

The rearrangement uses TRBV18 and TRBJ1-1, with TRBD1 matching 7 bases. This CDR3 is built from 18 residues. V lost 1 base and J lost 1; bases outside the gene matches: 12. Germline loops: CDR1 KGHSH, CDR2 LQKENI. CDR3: CASSPRSLGQVWNTEAFF. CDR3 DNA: TGTGCCAGCTCACCACGTTCTCTCGGACAGGTTTGGAACACTGAAGCTTTCTTT.

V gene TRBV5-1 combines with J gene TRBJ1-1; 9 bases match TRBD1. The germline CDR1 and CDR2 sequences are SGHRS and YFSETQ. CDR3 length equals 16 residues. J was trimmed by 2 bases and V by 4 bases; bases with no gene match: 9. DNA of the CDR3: TGCGCCAGCAGCACCGGGACAGGGATTGGTAACACTGAAGCTTTCTTT. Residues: CASSTGTGIGNTEAFF.

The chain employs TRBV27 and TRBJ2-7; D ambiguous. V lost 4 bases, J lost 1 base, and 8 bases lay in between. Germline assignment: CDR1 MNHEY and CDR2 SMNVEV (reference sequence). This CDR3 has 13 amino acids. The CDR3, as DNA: TGTGCCAGCAGTTCCAGCTATTCCTACGAGCAGTACTTC. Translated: CASSSSYSYEQYF.

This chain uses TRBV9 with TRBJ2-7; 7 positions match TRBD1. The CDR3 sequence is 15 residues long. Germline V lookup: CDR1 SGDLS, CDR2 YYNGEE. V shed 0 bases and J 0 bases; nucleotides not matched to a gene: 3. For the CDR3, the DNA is TGTGCCAGCAGCGTAGGTGGGACAGACTCCTACGAGCAGTACTTC. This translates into CASSVGGTDSYEQYF.

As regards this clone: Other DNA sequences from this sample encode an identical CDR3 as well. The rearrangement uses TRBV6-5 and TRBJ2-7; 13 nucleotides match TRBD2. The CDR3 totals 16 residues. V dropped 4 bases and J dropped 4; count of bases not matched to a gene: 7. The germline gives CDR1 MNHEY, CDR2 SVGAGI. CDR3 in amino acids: CASSSAGTSGIYEQYF. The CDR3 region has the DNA TGTGCCAGCAGTTCTGCCGGGACTAGCGGGATATACGAGCAGTACTTC.

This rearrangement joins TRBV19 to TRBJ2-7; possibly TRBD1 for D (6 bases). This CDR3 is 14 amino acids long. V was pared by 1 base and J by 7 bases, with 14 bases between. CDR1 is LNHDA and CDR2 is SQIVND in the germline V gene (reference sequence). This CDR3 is CASSIVYGQIEQYF. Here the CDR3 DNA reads TGTGCCAGTAGTATAGTTTACGGACAGATAGAGCAGTACTTC.

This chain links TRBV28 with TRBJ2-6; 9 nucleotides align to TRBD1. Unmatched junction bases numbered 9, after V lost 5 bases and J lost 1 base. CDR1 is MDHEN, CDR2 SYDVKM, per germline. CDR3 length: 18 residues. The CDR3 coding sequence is TGTGCCAGCAGTCTGACGGGACAGGGATTGTCTGGGGCCAACGTCCTGACTTTC. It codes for CASSLTGQGLSGANVLTF.

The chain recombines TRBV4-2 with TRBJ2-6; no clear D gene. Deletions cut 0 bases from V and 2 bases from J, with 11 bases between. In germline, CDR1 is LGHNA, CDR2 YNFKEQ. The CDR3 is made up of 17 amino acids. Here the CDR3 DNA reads TGTGCCAGCAGCCAAGAACGGTTTGTTGCTGGGGCCAACGTCCTGACTTTC. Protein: CASSQERFVAGANVLTF.

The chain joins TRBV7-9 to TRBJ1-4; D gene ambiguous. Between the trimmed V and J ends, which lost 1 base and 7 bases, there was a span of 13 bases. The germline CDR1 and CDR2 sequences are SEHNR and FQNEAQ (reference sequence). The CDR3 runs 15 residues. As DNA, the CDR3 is TGTGCCAGCAGCTTAGGGAGCTTAGTGGGTGAAAAACTGTTTTTT. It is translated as CASSLGSLVGEKLFF.

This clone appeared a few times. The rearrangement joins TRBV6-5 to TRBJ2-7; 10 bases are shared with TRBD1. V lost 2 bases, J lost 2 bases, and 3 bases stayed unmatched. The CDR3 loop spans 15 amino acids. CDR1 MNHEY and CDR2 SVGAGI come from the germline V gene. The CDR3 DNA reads TGTGCCAGCAGTTACAAGGGACAGGGGCCCTACGAGCAGTACTTC. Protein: CASSYKGQGPYEQYF.

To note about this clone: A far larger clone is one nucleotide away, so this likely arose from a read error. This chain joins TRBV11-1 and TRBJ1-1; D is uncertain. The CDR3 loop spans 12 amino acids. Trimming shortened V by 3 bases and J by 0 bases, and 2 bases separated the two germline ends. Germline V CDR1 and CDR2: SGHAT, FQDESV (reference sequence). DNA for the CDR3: TGTGCCAGCAGCTTGATGAACACTGAAGCTTTCTTT. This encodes CASSLMNTEAFF.

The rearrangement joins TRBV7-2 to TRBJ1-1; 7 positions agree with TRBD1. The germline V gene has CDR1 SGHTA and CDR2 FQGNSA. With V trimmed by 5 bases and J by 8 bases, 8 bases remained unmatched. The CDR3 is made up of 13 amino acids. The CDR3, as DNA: TGTGCCAGCAGCGTACAACAGGGGACGGAAGCTTTCTTT. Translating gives CASSVQQGTEAFF.

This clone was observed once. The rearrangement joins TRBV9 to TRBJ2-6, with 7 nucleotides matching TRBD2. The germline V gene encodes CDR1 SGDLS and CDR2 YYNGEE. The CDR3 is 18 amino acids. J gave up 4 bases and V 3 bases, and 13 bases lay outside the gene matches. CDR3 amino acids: CASSAPRDYRTGANVLTF. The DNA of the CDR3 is TGTGCCAGCAGCGCACCACGGGACTATCGTACCGGGGCCAACGTCCTGACTTTC.

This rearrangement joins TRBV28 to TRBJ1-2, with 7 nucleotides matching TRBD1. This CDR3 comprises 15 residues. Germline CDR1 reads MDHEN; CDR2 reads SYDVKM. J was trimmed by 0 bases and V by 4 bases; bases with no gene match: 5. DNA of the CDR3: TGTGCCAGCAGTTCGACAGGGAAAACTAACTATGGCTACACCTTC. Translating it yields CASSSTGKTNYGYTF.

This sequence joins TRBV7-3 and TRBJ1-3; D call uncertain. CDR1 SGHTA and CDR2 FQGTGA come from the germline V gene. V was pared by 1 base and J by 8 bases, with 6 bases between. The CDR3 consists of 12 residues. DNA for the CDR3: TGTGCCAGCAGCTTAAGTGGGGACACCATATATTTT. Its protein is CASSLSGDTIYF.

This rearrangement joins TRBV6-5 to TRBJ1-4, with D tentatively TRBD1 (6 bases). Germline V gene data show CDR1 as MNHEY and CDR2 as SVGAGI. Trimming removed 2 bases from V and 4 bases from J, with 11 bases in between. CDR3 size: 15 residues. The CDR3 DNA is TGTGCCAGCAGTTACCGTGGGACATATAATGAAAAACTGTTTTTT. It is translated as CASSYRGTYNEKLFF.